A single sample is the source of the 7 T cell receptor beta chains below, sequenced in a study of regulatory T cells in long-lasting Graves disease (dated by TCRdb to the early 2020s). The time point label here, explained by the study, means: newly diagnosed GD, antithyroid drugs for less than 3 months. For both TCR sequencing and RNA sequencing, RNA was extracted from PBMCs in TRIzol. Receptor libraries were prepared by multiplex PCR. Sequencing relied on an Illumina HiSeq 4000. TCR beta libraries were built with iRepertoire HTBI primers and Arm-PCR amplification of CDR3 regions. TCRdb ran its own pipeline on the public reads, namely fastp trimming at Q25 and MiXCR clone calling, and kept in-frame beta chains. Each entry is one CDR3 protein sequence, shown with its most common DNA and genes. The sample records 580,000 or so distinct CDR3 sequences, 15% to 20% of which are singletons. About 11% of the sample is in the top ten clones.

These same records also appear under a second study, on T cells in Graves' hyperthyroidism and ophthalmopathy.

Source: peripheral blood mononuclear cells (PBMCs), taken at new diagnosis, from a patient treated with antithyroid drugs. Receptor source: a man aged 18 to 35 with Graves disease. Donor details come from another sample of the same person, matched by shared clones.

This sequence joins TRBV20-1 and TRBJ1-3, with D possibly being TRBD1 (5 bases). Germline assignment: CDR1 DFQATT and CDR2 SNEGSKA (reference sequence). Trimming took off 3 bases at V and 3 bases at J, with 9 bases between the two ends. The CDR3 is 13 amino acids. CDR3 sequence reads: CSASGGGGNTIYF. CDR3 DNA sequence: TGCAGTGCTAGTGGGGGAGGTGGAAACACCATATATTTT.

The chain couples TRBV14 to TRBJ2-7; D is undetermined. This CDR3 is built from 13 residues. Germline CDR1 is SGHDN and CDR2 is FVKESK. The V and J ends lost 3 bases and 0 bases respectively, with 6 bases between them. The CDR3: CASSQGYSYEQYF. The CDR3 coding sequence is TGTGCCAGCAGCCAGGGATACTCCTACGAGCAGTACTTC.

The chain employs TRBV11-2 and TRBJ1-5; perhaps TRBD1 as D (5 bases). The ends were cut back, 2 bases at V and 6 bases at J, with 14 bases in the middle. Germline CDR1 is SGHAT and CDR2 is FQNNGV. There are 15 residues in the CDR3. The CDR3 DNA is TGTGCCAGCAGCTTAACTCTGGGGGTAGGTCAGCCCCAGCATTTT. This gives the protein CASSLTLGVGQPQHF.

The J gene is TRBJ2-7, the V gene TRBV4-1; D unresolved. The CDR3 has 15 residues. The V and J ends lost 0 bases and 0 bases respectively, with 9 bases between them. The V gene's germline CDR1 is MGHRA and CDR2 YSYEKL. The CDR3 spells CASSQETGASYEQYF. The CDR3 DNA sequence: TGCGCCAGCAGCCAAGAGACCGGAGCCTCCTACGAGCAGTACTTC.

The chain uses TRBV9 and TRBJ2-1; 11 bases map to TRBD2. Germline V gives CDR1 SGDLS, CDR2 YYNGEE. The CDR3 contains 14 residues. The junction had 4 bases not matched to a gene; V was cut back by 5 bases and J by 6 bases. CDR3 region: CASSSGRASNEQFF. CDR3 nucleotides: TGTGCCAGCAGTAGCGGGAGGGCCTCCAATGAGCAGTTCTTC. Together with reference TRBV9 and TRBJ2-1, the CDR3 gives the full variable domain: DSGVTQTPKHLITATGQRVTLRCSPRSGDLSVYWYQQSLDQGLQFLIQYYNGEERAKGNILERFSAQQFPDLHSELNLSSLELGDSALYFCASSSGRASNEQFFGPGTRLTVL.

To note about this clonotype: This may be a read error, as it is one base from a much larger clone. The chain carries TRBV28 and TRBJ2-7, with D maybe TRBD2 (6 bases). CDR1 and CDR2 (germline): MDHEN, SYDVKM. The length of the CDR3 is 16 residues. CDR3 sequence (DNA): TGTGCCAGCAGTCCAATTAGCGGCCGGGACTCCCACGAGCAGTACTTC. Translated: CASSPISGRDSHEQYF.

The rearrangement uses TRBV7-8 and TRBJ2-7; D call uncertain. The V end lost 6 bases, the J end lost 1 base, and 10 bases lay between the germline ends. Germline CDR1 is SGHVS and CDR2 is FQNEAQ. The CDR3 contains 13 residues. The CDR3 nucleotides are TGTGCCAGCAGAGAAAGGACGTCCTACGAGCAGTACTTC. It encodes CASRERTSYEQYF.